Below, 22 T cell receptor beta chains from the same sample are listed, as sequenced in a study of metastatic and nonmetastatic thyroid tumors. Nobody among the patients had been given any treatment before thyroid surgery. TCRdb reprocessed the PCR reads via MiXCR. The sample holds over 45,000 clones; less than 25% are singletons and the top ten take about 4%. Sample: blood. These receptors originate from a male donor with papillary thyroid cancer or a benign thyroid nodule (not recorded which). Some clones in this sample may be carry-over from other donors' samples.

Concerning this clone: A much bigger clone sits one base away, suggesting this may be a read error. In DNA, the CDR3 is TGTGCCAGCAGTTCGGGTCTGGTTGAGCAGTTCTTC. It encodes CASSSGLVEQFF. The chain couples TRBV2 to TRBJ2-1; D is unclear. Germline CDR1 is SNHLY and CDR2 is FYNNEI. V was clipped by 5 bases and J by 9 bases, with 11 bases between them. The CDR3 is 12 amino acids.

In this sample, this clone turned up many times. The V and J genes are TRBV5-1 and TRBJ2-5; a weak D match, TRBD1 (5 bases). Germline V gives CDR1 SGHRS, CDR2 YFSETQ. The CDR3 is 15 amino acids. V gave up 5 bases and J gave up 2 bases, with 16 bases separating them. This CDR3 reads CASSRQGSHQETQYF. Here the CDR3 DNA reads TGCGCCAGCAGTCGTCAGGGTTCGCATCAAGAGACCCAGTACTTC.

This clone has only a few counts. This chain joins TRBV6-1 and TRBJ2-7, with 10 bases fitting TRBD1. The CDR3 runs 13 residues. CDR1 and CDR2 from the germline V gene are MNHNS and SASEGT. J lost 6 bases, V lost 6 bases, and 5 bases had no gene match. The CDR3 here is CASRVGDRGEQYF. DNA for the CDR3: TGTGCCAGCAGAGTGGGGGACAGGGGCGAGCAGTACTTC.

The rearrangement links TRBV7-9 to TRBJ1-1, with D maybe TRBD1 (6 bases). The CDR3 covers 15 residues. V was pared by 5 bases and J by 3 bases, with 16 bases between. In germline, CDR1 is SEHNR, CDR2 FQNEAQ (reference sequence). The CDR3 coding sequence is TGTGCCAGCAGCCGAGGGACGGGGGCGGACACTGAAGCTTTCTTT. As protein: CASSRGTGADTEAFF.

This clone occurred many times. The chain carries TRBV4-1 and TRBJ1-2; 7 nucleotides match TRBD1. CDR3 size: 13 residues. The germline gives CDR1 MGHRA, CDR2 YSYEKL. The V and J ends lost 0 bases and 6 bases, in that order; junction bases with no gene match: 1. The CDR3 here is CASSQETGDGYTF. CDR3 coding DNA: TGCGCCAGCAGCCAAGAAACAGGGGATGGCTACACCTTC.

This clone was detected ten times or more. The chain couples TRBV2 to TRBJ2-7; D is unresolved. The CDR3 has 12 amino acids. Trimming removed 4 bases at V and 5 bases at J, with 9 bases between. CDR1 SNHLY and CDR2 FYNNEI come from the germline V gene. DNA of the CDR3: TGTGCCAGCAGTGGCGGTCTCGACGAGCAGTACTTC. This codes for CASSGGLDEQYF.

This clone was picked up many times. Sequence at one end of the junction differs from germline and may be a read error. The chain has TRBV28 and TRBJ2-2; D possibly corresponds to TRBD1 (6 bases). The CDR3 has 16 amino acids. Germline V gene sequence: CDR1 MDHEN, CDR2 SYDVKM. The CDR3 nucleotides are TGTGCCAGCAGTTTAGGGGCAGGGGCGAAAACCGGGGAGCTGTTTTTT. Translated, it gives CASSLGAGAKTGELFF.

This clone was detected ten times or more. V usage is TRBV6-6 and J usage is TRBJ1-6; D gene unclear. The CDR3 is made up of 15 amino acids. The V end lost 3 bases, the J end lost 5 bases, and 11 bases lay between the germline ends. The germline CDR1 and CDR2 sequences are MNHNY and SVGAGI (reference sequence). CDR3 nucleotide sequence: TGTGCCAGCAGTTATTTCGTCAGAGATAATTCACCCCTCCACTTT. Its translation is CASSYFVRDNSPLHF.

The V and J genes are TRBV6-1 and TRBJ2-1; D gene ambiguous. Germline CDR1 and CDR2: MNHNS and SASEGT. Trimming removed 5 bases from V and 1 base from J, with 9 bases in between. The CDR3 totals 14 residues. The CDR3 spells CASSKSRSYNEQFF. The DNA of the CDR3 is TGTGCCAGCAGTAAAAGCAGGTCCTACAATGAGCAGTTCTTC.

This clone was seen repeatedly, ten times or more. CDR3 nucleotides: TGTGCCAGCAGCCAAGAGGGAGCTGCAGATACGCAGTATTTT. As protein: CASSQEGAADTQYF. The chain carries TRBV3-1 and TRBJ2-3; tentative D call: TRBD2 (5 bases). The germline V gene encodes CDR1 LGHDT and CDR2 YNNKEL (reference sequence). The V end was cut by 0 bases, the J end by 4 bases, with 8 bases between. The CDR3 sequence is 14 residues long.

This clone was counted many times. The J gene is TRBJ2-1, the V gene TRBV12-3 or TRBV12-4; D uncertain. CDR3 length: 15 residues. Deletions cut 3 bases from V and 0 bases from J, with 9 bases between. The CDR3 region has the DNA TGTGCCAGCAGTTTTCGGGCTCACTCCTACAATGAGCAGTTCTTC. It codes for CASSFRAHSYNEQFF.

V is TRBV3-1 and J is TRBJ1-5, with D unclear. The CDR3 loop spans 12 amino acids. The V gene's germline CDR1 is LGHDT and CDR2 YNNKEL (reference sequence). V was shortened by 8 bases and J by 2 bases, with 7 bases between the two germline ends. The DNA for the CDR3 is TGTGCCAGCCAACAAGGCAATCAGCCCCAGCATTTT. The encoded protein is CASQQGNQPQHF.

This clone was detected a few times. This chain links TRBV6-1 with TRBJ1-1, with TRBD1 identical over 9 bases. The J segment lost 5 bases and the V segment lost 6 bases, leaving 13 bases of the junction unmatched. CDR3 length equals 16 residues. The V gene's germline CDR1 is MNHNS and CDR2 SASEGT. For the CDR3, the DNA is TGTGCCAGCAGCCGACTTGGCCTACAGGGGGCGACTGAAGCTTTCTTT. Encoded protein: CASSRLGLQGATEAFF.

The V and J genes are TRBV18 and TRBJ1-1, with D perhaps TRBD1 (5 bases). This CDR3 contains 13 residues. Germline-derived CDR1 and CDR2 are KGHSH and LQKENI. The V end lost 8 bases, the J end lost 1 base, and 11 bases lay between the germline ends. CDR3 residues: CASATDTNTEAFF. As DNA, the CDR3 is TGTGCCAGCGCAACGGACACGAACACTGAAGCTTTCTTT.

This clone has ten or more counts. V gene TRBV5-6 combines with J gene TRBJ2-5; D is uncertain. The germline V and J ends were trimmed by 4 bases and 0 bases, with 7 bases remaining between them. Germline assignment: CDR1 SGHDT and CDR2 YYEEEE. CDR3 length equals 13 residues. CDR3 DNA: TGTGCCAGCAGCGTACGCCACCAAGAGACCCAGTACTTC. Translating gives CASSVRHQETQYF.

This clone was seen at least ten times. The chain is built from TRBV28 and TRBJ1-2, with 11 bases identical to TRBD1. CDR3 length: 16 amino acids. Germline trimming cut 2 bases from V and 7 bases from J; bases unmatched to any gene: 9. Germline CDR1 reads MDHEN; CDR2 reads SYDVKM. This chain's CDR3 is CASSLLPGTGGIGYTF. The CDR3 nucleotides read TGTGCCAGCAGTTTACTCCCCGGGACAGGGGGTATTGGCTACACCTTC.

As regards this clone: At one of its ends the junction is not consistent with the germline gene, which may arise from a read error. V gene TRBV5-1 combines with J gene TRBJ2-5; the D gene could be TRBD1 or TRBD2 (6 bases each). The CDR3 has 13 amino acids. Germline lookup yields CDR1 SGHRS and CDR2 YFSETQ. The CDR3 spells CASSLGGEETQYF. The CDR3 DNA sequence: TGCGCAAGCAGCTTGGGGGGCGAGGAGACCCAGTACTTC.

This clone was found a few times. This chain uses TRBV6-2 or TRBV6-3 with TRBJ2-7; a possible D gene is TRBD2 (5 bases). The ends were cut back, 6 bases at V and 0 bases at J, with 15 bases in the middle. The CDR3 spans 15 residues. The germline gives CDR1 MNHEY, CDR2 SVGEGT. The CDR3 is CASRALGGPSYEQYF. The CDR3, as DNA: TGTGCCAGCAGGGCTCTTGGCGGGCCCTCCTACGAGCAGTACTTC.

The gene calls are TRBV19 and TRBJ1-2; 9 nucleotides agree with TRBD1. The V gene end was trimmed by 4 bases and the J gene end by 5 bases; junction bases not matched to a gene: 2. CDR1 and CDR2 from the germline V gene are LNHDA and SQIVND (reference sequence). The length of the CDR3 is 13 residues. The CDR3, as DNA: TGTGCCAGTAGTAACGACAGGGGGTATGGCTACACCTTC. This codes for CASSNDRGYGYTF.

The chain recombines TRBV6-1 with TRBJ2-7, with 8 nucleotides matching TRBD1. J gave up 0 bases and V 5 bases, and 6 bases lay outside the gene matches. The CDR3 runs 15 residues. Per germline, CDR1 MNHNS and CDR2 SASEGT. For the CDR3, the DNA is TGTGCCAGCAGTCGGCAGGGGGCAGTCTCCTACGAGCAGTACGTC. Its protein is CASSRQGAVSYEQYV.

This chain connects TRBV4-2 to TRBJ2-1, with 10 bases matching TRBD1. The CDR3 has 15 amino acids. Germline CDR1 and CDR2: LGHNA and YNFKEQ. Trimming at V came to 4 bases and at J to 10 bases, leaving 10 bases not matched to a gene. The DNA for the CDR3 is TGTGCCAGCAGCCCGGGGACAGGGGTCGGCGGGGAGCAGTTCTTC. It specifies CASSPGTGVGGEQFF.

This clone appeared many times. This sequence joins TRBV20-1 and TRBJ1-2; D perhaps matches TRBD1 (6 bases). The V and J ends lost 3 bases and 4 bases respectively, with 15 bases between them. The CDR3 has 14 amino acids. Germline CDR1 is DFQATT and CDR2 is SNEGSKA (reference sequence). The CDR3 sequence: CSASKQGIGYGYTF. In nucleotides, the CDR3 is TGCAGTGCTAGTAAACAGGGAATCGGCTATGGCTACACCTTC.